These 17 T cell receptor beta chains were all obtained from the same sample, sequenced in a study of T cell changes during pregnancy in multiple sclerosis. The protocol was immunoSEQ multiplex PCR, while the TCRdb copy is restricted to in-frame clones and leaves out a portion. This table has approximately 71,000 clones, just over 90% appearing once. Specimen: peripheral blood, collected in the third trimester of pregnancy. The receptors derive from a female donor with multiple sclerosis, enrolled in a pregnancy study.

The genes are TRBV28 and TRBJ1-2, with TRBD1 matching 7 bases. The CDR3 covers 17 residues. Germline CDR1 and CDR2: MDHEN and SYDVKM. Trimming took 10 bases from V and 8 from J; bases not matched to a gene: 25. The CDR3 here is CATIGGQLAAKRTGYTF. The CDR3 coding sequence is TGTGCCACCATTGGGGGACAGCTGGCGGCCAAAAGAACAGGCTACACCTTC.

This rearrangement joins TRBV9 to TRBJ2-1; 8 bases agree with TRBD2. Germline CDR1 is SGDLS and CDR2 is YYNGEE. This CDR3 has 15 residues. V was pared by 0 bases and J by 10 bases, with 9 bases of the junction left unmatched. The CDR3: CASSVGSGGRAEQFF. For the CDR3, the DNA is TGTGCCAGCAGCGTAGGGTCGGGAGGGCGGGCGGAGCAGTTCTTC.

This chain uses TRBV27 with TRBJ2-1; 10 bases map to TRBD2. This CDR3 contains 15 residues. With V trimmed by 5 bases and J by 3 bases, 4 bases remained unmatched. Germline CDR1 reads MNHEY; CDR2 reads SMNVEV (reference sequence). The DNA for the CDR3 is TGTGCCAGCAGTCCCGGGACTAGCGTCTACAATGAGCAGTTCTTC. This codes for CASSPGTSVYNEQFF.

The chain has TRBV5-1 and TRBJ2-7, with D uncertain. This CDR3 has 14 amino acids. Germline loops: CDR1 SGHRS, CDR2 YFSETQ. V lost 3 bases to trimming and J lost 4 bases, with 14 bases between them. The CDR3 spells CASSSPHGRYEQYF. In DNA, the CDR3 is TGCGCCAGCAGCTCCCCCCATGGGCGATACGAGCAGTACTTC. The full variable domain, in which reference TRBV5-1 and TRBJ2-7 provide the parts outside the CDR3, is KAGVTQTPRYLIKTRGQQVTLSCSPISGHRSVSWYQQTPGQGLQFLFEYFSETQRNKGNFPGRFSGRQFSNSRSEMNVSTLELGDSALYLCASSSPHGRYEQYFGPGTRLTVT.

The chain employs TRBV30 and TRBJ2-5, with 8 bases lining up with TRBD1. The CDR3 contains 12 residues. Germline-derived CDR1 and CDR2 are GTSNPN and SVGIG (reference sequence). Unmatched junction bases numbered 1, after V lost 5 bases and J lost 2 bases. The chain's CDR3 is CAWGQGQETQYF. As DNA, the CDR3 is TGTGCCTGGGGACAGGGTCAAGAGACCCAGTACTTC.

This chain links TRBV21-1 with TRBJ2-7; TRBD2 is the table's D call and was not checked against the DNA. TRBV21-1 is designated a pseudogene. The CDR3 sequence is 14 residues long. For the CDR3, the DNA is TGTGCCAGCAGCAAAGTGCGGGTTCCCTACGAGCAGTACTTC. Protein: CASSKVRVPYEQYF.

This sequence joins TRBV7-6 and TRBJ2-1; 8 bases agree with TRBD2. Germline CDR1 SGHVS, CDR2 FNYEAQ. The V gene end was trimmed by 5 bases and the J gene end by 4 bases; junction bases not matched to a gene: 16. CDR3 length equals 18 residues. CDR3 sequence: CASSLYPLADSKYNEQFF. CDR3 nucleotides: TGTGCCAGCAGCCTCTATCCACTAGCGGACTCGAAATACAATGAGCAGTTCTTC.

This chain joins TRBV18 and TRBJ2-3; 7 bases fit TRBD2. The CDR3 has 15 amino acids. The V segment lost 4 bases and the J segment 1 base; nucleotides outside the gene matches: 5. The germline V gene encodes CDR1 KGHSH and CDR2 LQKENI. The chain's CDR3 is CASSRASGGTDTQYF. The CDR3 DNA sequence: TGTGCCAGCTCACGGGCTAGCGGCGGCACAGATACGCAGTATTTT.

The chain combines TRBV5-4 with TRBJ2-3; D gene uncertain. Germline V CDR1 and CDR2: SGHNT, YYREEE (reference sequence). V was cut by 0 bases and J by 2 bases, with 10 bases left in between. This CDR3 contains 15 residues. The CDR3 DNA reads TGTGCCAGCAGCTTGGACAGCTCCTTCACAGATACGCAGTATTTT. It codes for CASSLDSSFTDTQYF. Full variable domain (remainder filled in from reference TRBV5-4 and TRBJ2-3): ETGVTQSPTHLIKTRGQQVTLRCSSQSGHNTVSWYQQALGQGPQFIFQYYREEENGRGNFPPRFSGLQFPNYSSELNVNALELDDSALYLCASSLDSSFTDTQYFGPGTRLTVL.

The chain has TRBV10-3 and TRBJ2-1; D gene uncertain. The CDR3 extends over 14 amino acids. Germline assignment: CDR1 ENHRY and CDR2 SYGVKD. V was pared by 6 bases and J by 0 bases, with 9 bases between. The CDR3 region has the DNA TGTGCCATCAGCCGCGCGCCCTCCTACAATGAGCAGTTCTTC. Its protein product is CAISRAPSYNEQFF.

The chain recombines TRBV7-2 with TRBJ2-3; 7 bases line up with TRBD2. Germline CDR1 and CDR2: SGHTA and FQGNSA. With 1 base clipped from V and 1 base from J, the junction kept 5 bases outside the gene matches. The CDR3 covers 16 residues. The CDR3: CASSLVGGRGTDTQYF. CDR3 coding DNA: TGTGCCAGCAGCTTAGTGGGCGGGAGAGGCACAGATACGCAGTATTTT.

This clone has just a few counts. The chain employs TRBV4-1 and TRBJ2-2, with 7 bases fitting TRBD2. The junction had 6 bases not matched to a gene; V was cut back by 1 base and J by 7 bases. Germline V gene sequence: CDR1 MGHRA, CDR2 YSYEKL. This CDR3 has 15 amino acids. The CDR3 coding sequence is TGCGCCAGCAGCCAAGGACTAGCCTACGTCGGGGAGCTGTTTTTT. Translated, it gives CASSQGLAYVGELFF.

The chain is built from TRBV27 and TRBJ1-2; D possibly corresponds to TRBD1 (5 bases). Germline assignment: CDR1 MNHEY and CDR2 SMNVEV (reference sequence). The CDR3 totals 14 residues. V was clipped by 3 bases and J by 5 bases, with 13 bases between them. In DNA, the CDR3 is TGTGCCAGCAGTTTGGTCGCAGGGTCATATGGCTACACCTTC. This encodes CASSLVAGSYGYTF.

The J gene is TRBJ1-2, the V gene TRBV28, with D perhaps TRBD1 (6 bases). Trimming removed 6 bases from V and 0 bases from J, with 14 bases in between. Germline V gene data show CDR1 as MDHEN and CDR2 as SYDVKM. This CDR3 is built from 15 residues. CDR3 in DNA: TGTGCCAGCAGCACGAGGGGGGGCCCTAACTATGGCTACACCTTC. Translation: CASSTRGGPNYGYTF.

The chain carries TRBV11-2 and TRBJ2-7; tentatively, D is TRBD1 (6 bases). V was clipped by 1 base and J by 3 bases, with 13 bases between them. CDR1 and CDR2 from the germline V gene are SGHAT and FQNNGV. The length of the CDR3 is 15 residues. CDR3 bases: TGTGCCAGCAGCTTAGGCGCGACAGGCATCTACGAGCAGTACTTC. It is translated as CASSLGATGIYEQYF.

This sequence joins TRBV2 and TRBJ2-1; 8 nucleotides match TRBD2. Germline CDR1 SNHLY, CDR2 FYNNEI. The CDR3 has 11 amino acids. J was trimmed by 14 bases and V by 6 bases; bases with no gene match: 6. The CDR3, as DNA: TGTGCCAGCAGAGGGACTAGGGGAAAGTTCTTC. Translation: CASRGTRGKFF.

The chain employs TRBV10-3 and TRBJ2-7; D is possibly TRBD2 (6 bases). Trimming left V 7 bases short and J 2 bases short, with 15 bases between. CDR1 is ENHRY, CDR2 SYGVKD, per germline. The CDR3 sequence is 14 residues long. The CDR3 is CAITRRDGTYEQYF. As DNA, the CDR3 is TGTGCCATCACGCGGAGGGACGGGACCTACGAGCAGTACTTC.